This TCR beta chain stems from a study of T cells in localized non-small cell lung cancer. With respect to this clone: Its antigen is still unknown.

TCRdb's copy holds only in-frame clones and misses some; the assay was immunoSEQ multiplex PCR. The sample consists of under 70,000 clones, roughly 90% of them appearing once. The CDR3 extends over 15 amino acids. The V gene end was trimmed by 0 bases and the J gene end by 4 bases; junction bases not matched to a gene: 5. Per germline, CDR1 LGHNA and CDR2 YSLEER. Study-level points and caveats: Sequencing covered just one tumor region, so heterogeneity cannot be ruled out.

Here the sequenced sample was peripheral blood, taken before any cancer treatment. The chain is built from TRBV4-3 and TRBJ2-7; 8 positions match TRBD2. The receptor comes from a woman aged 35 to 75 with stage I lung adenocarcinoma. In DNA, the CDR3 is TGCGCCAGCAGCCAAGATAACGGGGGGGCTTACGAGCAGTACTTC. It is translated as CASSQDNGGAYEQYF.